Following are 10 T cell receptor beta chains from one sample sequenced in a study of CD8 T cells in ankylosing spondylitis. TCRdb re-called the 5' RACE reads through MiXCR, storing one row per CDR3 protein. The repertoire holds 340,000 or so distinct CDR3 sequences, with about 14% as singletons. Sequencing was done on a sample of blood, either unsorted or a sorted T cell fraction (not recorded which). The receptors shown here come from a male donor with ankylosing spondylitis or in good health (not recorded which).

The chain combines TRBV7-2 with TRBJ2-3; 7 nucleotides match TRBD2. The CDR3 has 19 residues. From germline, CDR1 is SGHTA and CDR2 FQGNSA. The V gene end was trimmed by 0 bases and the J gene end by 0 bases; junction bases not matched to a gene: 12. The CDR3 DNA sequence: TGTGCCAGCAGCTTAGCGGGGTCAGCGGGACGATTAAGCACAGATACGCAGTATTTT. It encodes CASSLAGSAGRLSTDTQYF.

This clonotype turned up a few times. The chain joins TRBV7-2 to TRBJ2-3; 11 nucleotides agree with TRBD2. The J segment lost 0 bases and the V segment lost 5 bases, leaving 7 bases of the junction unmatched. From germline, CDR1 is SGHTA and CDR2 FQGNSA. CDR3 length equals 17 residues. CDR3 protein: CASSKTSGSTSTDTQYF. DNA of the CDR3: TGTGCCAGCAGCAAAACTAGCGGGAGCACTAGCACAGATACGCAGTATTTT.

This rearrangement joins TRBV7-9 to TRBJ2-7, with D unclear. The CDR3 covers 15 residues. CDR1 and CDR2 from the germline V gene are SEHNR and FQNEAQ (reference sequence). V lost 6 bases to trimming and J lost 3 bases, with 18 bases between them. The CDR3 loop is CASRPLAGPNYEQYF. Here the CDR3 DNA reads TGTGCCAGCAGACCTTTGGCTGGACCTAACTACGAGCAGTACTTC.

This clonotype was detected a few times. The chain employs TRBV7-2 and TRBJ2-1, with 8 bases lining up with TRBD2. This CDR3 comprises 14 residues. The germline V gene encodes CDR1 SGHTA and CDR2 FQGNSA. With V trimmed by 2 bases and J by 10 bases, 7 bases remained unmatched. CDR3 protein: CASSLRLAGDEQFF. CDR3 in DNA: TGTGCCAGCAGCTTACGCCTAGCGGGTGACGAGCAGTTCTTC.

This clonotype was seen only once. This chain uses TRBV12-3 or TRBV12-4 with TRBJ2-1; D unclear. This CDR3 is built from 17 residues. The CDR3 nucleotides read TGTACCTGCAGTCTCTCCTTTGCGGTAAGCTCCTACAATGAGCAGTTCTTC. This gives the protein CTCSLSFAVSSYNEQFF.

This chain joins TRBV14 and TRBJ2-2; D might be TRBD1 (5 bases). This CDR3 is built from 14 residues. V lost 2 bases and J 4 bases, leaving 8 bases between the germline ends. Germline V gene sequence: CDR1 SGHDN, CDR2 FVKESK. The CDR3 region is CASSQRTRTGELFF. In nucleotides, the CDR3 is TGTGCCAGCAGCCAAAGGACACGCACCGGGGAGCTGTTTTTT.

This clonotype was recorded many times. The chain recombines TRBV3-1 with TRBJ2-2; D gene unclear. The CDR3 sequence is 12 residues long. Germline V lookup: CDR1 LGHDT, CDR2 YNNKEL (reference sequence). Trimming cost V 1 base and J 6 bases, with 3 bases left between them. CDR3 sequence: CASSQGPGELFF. The CDR3 bases are TGTGCCAGCAGCCAAGGGCCCGGGGAGCTGTTTTTT.

This clonotype occurred a few times. The rearrangement links TRBV5-1 to TRBJ2-2; 9 bases align to TRBD2. CDR1 and CDR2 (germline): SGHRS, YFSETQ. This CDR3 is built from 17 residues. After removal of 3 bases from V and 1 base from J, the junction contained 7 bases not matched to a gene. CDR3 in DNA: TGCGCCAGCAGCTACGGGACTAGCCTCGTGAACACCGGGGAGCTGTTTTTT. Amino acids: CASSYGTSLVNTGELFF.

In this sample, this clonotype turned up a few times. The V gene is TRBV7-8, the J gene TRBJ2-1; 10 bases align to TRBD2. V was pared by 3 bases and J by 6 bases, with 5 bases of the junction left unmatched. CDR3 length: 15 residues. The germline CDR1 and CDR2 sequences are SGHVS and FQNEAQ. Here the CDR3 DNA reads TGTGCCAGCAGCTTGAGCGGGGGGGAAATCAATGAGCAGTTCTTC. Amino acid sequence: CASSLSGGEINEQFF.

This clonotype has a handful of counts. A read error may account for a junction end that differs from germline. This chain links TRBV19 with TRBJ1-5; D gene unclear. There are 12 residues in the CDR3. The germline V gene encodes CDR1 LNHDA and CDR2 SQIVND (reference sequence). CDR3 DNA sequence: TGTGCCAGTAGGATAGGCGGGCAGCCCCAGCATTTT. Its translation is CASRIGGQPQHF.